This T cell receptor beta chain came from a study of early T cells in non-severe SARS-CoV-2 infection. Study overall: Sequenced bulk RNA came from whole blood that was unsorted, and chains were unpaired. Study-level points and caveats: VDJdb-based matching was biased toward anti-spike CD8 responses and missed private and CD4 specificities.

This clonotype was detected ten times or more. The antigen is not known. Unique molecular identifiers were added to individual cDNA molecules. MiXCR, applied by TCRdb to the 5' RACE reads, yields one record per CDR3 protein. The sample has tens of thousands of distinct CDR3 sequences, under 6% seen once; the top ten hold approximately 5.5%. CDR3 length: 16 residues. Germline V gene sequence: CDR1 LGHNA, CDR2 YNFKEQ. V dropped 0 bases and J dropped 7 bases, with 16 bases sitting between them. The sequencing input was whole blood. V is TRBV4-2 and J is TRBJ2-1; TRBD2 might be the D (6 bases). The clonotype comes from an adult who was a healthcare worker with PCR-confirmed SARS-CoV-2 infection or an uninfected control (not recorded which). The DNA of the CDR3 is TGTGCCAGCAGCCAAGATCACACCGGACGGGGGAATGAGCAGTTCTTC. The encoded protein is CASSQDHTGRGNEQFF.